These 32 T cell receptor beta chains were sequenced from one sample in a study of Graves' ophthalmopathy and Graves' hyperthyroidism. RNA served as the template for amplifying TCR beta CDR3 regions. Second-round multiplex PCR came after a first-round RT-PCR that employed HTBI primers. TCRdb recomputed calls from the multiplex PCR reads with MiXCR, one row per CDR3 protein. The repertoire consists of about 1.1 million distinct CDR3 sequences, with about 36% occurring once and the leading ten covering over 8.5%. The sample comprised peripheral blood or thyroid tissue (not recorded which). These receptors were collected from an adult man with Graves' hyperthyroidism.

The J gene is TRBJ2-5, the V gene TRBV7-9; D call uncertain. The CDR3 extends over 14 amino acids. The V end was cut by 5 bases, the J end by 5 bases, with 15 bases between. CDR1 is SEHNR and CDR2 is FQNEAQ in the germline V gene (reference sequence). In nucleotides, the CDR3 is TGTGCCAGCAGCCAATCCGGCCTTGGGGAGACCCAGTACTTC. Protein product: CASSQSGLGETQYF.

This clonotype was seen ten or more times. The chain combines TRBV6-2 or TRBV6-3 with TRBJ1-6; D is uncertain. This CDR3 comprises 12 residues. Trimming removed 6 bases at V and 10 bases at J, with 10 bases between. Germline V gene sequence: CDR1 MNHEY, CDR2 SVGEGT. CDR3: CASRHSGSPLHF. The CDR3, as DNA: TGTGCCAGCAGACATAGTGGATCACCCCTCCACTTT.

This clonotype was observed a few times. The V gene is TRBV24-1, the J gene TRBJ1-4; D remains unclear. The germline CDR1 and CDR2 sequences are KGHDR and SFDVKD. The ends were cut back, 4 bases at V and 2 bases at J, with 13 bases in the middle. The CDR3 loop spans 16 amino acids. CDR3 nucleotide sequence: TGTGCCACCAGTGAAGCCGGAAAAGCCACTAATGAAAAACTGTTTTTT. This sequence encodes CATSEAGKATNEKLFF.

This clonotype occurred many times. The V and J genes are TRBV5-8 and TRBJ1-4, with D perhaps matching TRBD1 (6 bases). V shed 5 bases and J shed 8 bases, with 16 bases lying between them. CDR3 size: 14 residues. CDR1 SGHTS and CDR2 YDEGEE come from the germline V gene. CDR3 residues: CASSSPGAEEKLFF. The CDR3 DNA reads as TGTGCCAGCAGTTCACCAGGGGCAGAAGAAAAACTGTTTTTT.

This clonotype occurred a few times. Here the CDR3 DNA reads TGTGCCAGCAGTGAAGCGGGTGACTCACCCCTCCACTTT. Translation gives CASSEAGDSPLHF. This chain joins TRBV2 and TRBJ1-6; D uncertain. Per the germline V gene, CDR1 is SNHLY and CDR2 is FYNNEI. This CDR3 has 13 amino acids. Trimming stripped 0 bases from V and 10 bases from J, with 7 bases between.

A remark on this clonotype: This may be a read error, as it is one base from a much larger clone. This chain uses TRBV7-9 with TRBJ2-2; 10 positions agree with TRBD2. Looked up from germline, CDR1 is SEHNR and CDR2 is FQNEAQ (reference sequence). This CDR3 spans 16 amino acids. Here the CDR3 DNA reads TGTGTCAGCAGCCCCACTAGCGGGAAAGGCACCGGGGAGCTGTTTTTT. It translates to CVSSPTSGKGTGELFF. The variable domain in full, completed from reference TRBV7-9 and TRBJ2-2, reads DTGVSQNPRHKITKRGQNVTFRCDPISEHNRLYWYRQTLGQGPEFLTYFQNEAQLEKSRLLSDRFSAERPKGSFSTLEIQRTEQGDSAMYLCVSSPTSGKGTGELFFGEGSRLTVL.

This chain uses TRBV4-3 with TRBJ2-2, with 12 positions matching TRBD2. V was pared by 3 bases and J by 4 bases, with 6 bases of the junction left unmatched. CDR1 is LGHNA and CDR2 is YSLEER in the germline V gene. The length of the CDR3 is 17 residues. The CDR3 is CASSQVTSGSRTGELFF. CDR3 coding DNA: TGCGCCAGCAGCCAGGTGACTAGCGGGAGTCGCACCGGGGAGCTGTTTTTT.

The V call is TRBV20-1, the J call TRBJ1-5, with 8 positions matching TRBD1. V lost 6 bases and J lost 4; bases outside the gene matches: 11. Germline CDR1 is DFQATT and CDR2 is SNEGSKA (reference sequence). The CDR3 totals 15 residues. The DNA of the CDR3 is TGCAGTGCCTCCCCGGACAGGGCTAATAATCAGCCCCAGCATTTT. Amino acids: CSASPDRANNQPQHF.

V usage is TRBV28 and J usage is TRBJ2-7; no firm D call. This CDR3 has 10 amino acids. The germline V gene encodes CDR1 MDHEN and CDR2 SYDVKM. Here the CDR3 DNA reads TGTCCTCGAGAATACTACGAGCAGTACTTC. Its protein is CPREYYEQYF.

There are a few counts of this clonotype. The genes are TRBV25-1 and TRBJ1-4, with 9 bases aligning to TRBD1. CDR3 length: 16 residues. Per germline, CDR1 MGHDK and CDR2 SYGVNS. Trimming removed 6 bases from V and 4 bases from J; junction bases left unmatched: 9. As DNA, the CDR3 is TGTGCCAGCAGCCCCAACATGGGACAGGGTAATGAAAAACTGTTTTTT. Its translation is CASSPNMGQGNEKLFF.

Only a few counts were recorded for this clonotype. The chain couples TRBV4-1 to TRBJ2-7, with TRBD2 matching 8 bases. J lost 0 bases, V lost 3 bases, and 7 bases had no gene match. There are 16 residues in the CDR3. Germline assignment: CDR1 MGHRA and CDR2 YSYEKL. CDR3 residues: CASSQVLAEPSYEQYF. The CDR3, as DNA: TGCGCCAGCAGCCAGGTACTAGCGGAGCCCTCCTACGAGCAGTACTTC.

This clonotype was seen many times. V usage is TRBV7-8 and J usage is TRBJ2-6; TRBD2 might be the D (5 bases). The V gene lost 1 base and the J gene lost 2 bases, with 6 bases spanning the gap. This CDR3 spans 15 amino acids. Germline CDR1 and CDR2: SGHVS and FQNEAQ. The CDR3 coding sequence is TGTGCCAGCAGCTTAGTGGAGGCTGGGGCCAACGTCCTGACTTTC. Protein: CASSLVEAGANVLTF.

The chain is built from TRBV6-2 or TRBV6-3 and TRBJ1-5; D is uncertain. Trimming removed 2 bases from V and 9 bases from J, with 14 bases in between. There are 14 residues in the CDR3. Per germline, CDR1 MNHEY and CDR2 SVGEGT. CDR3 sequence (DNA): TGTGCCAGCAGTTACAGGTGGCCCCTGAGGCCCCAGCATTTT. Translated, it gives CASSYRWPLRPQHF.

On this clonotype itself: Given a much more abundant clone one base away, this may be a read error. This chain uses TRBV19 with TRBJ1-5, with TRBD1 as a possible D gene (5 bases). The V gene lost 5 bases and the J gene lost 5 bases, with 16 bases spanning the gap. The CDR3 has 15 residues. Germline-derived CDR1 and CDR2 are LNHDA and SQIVND (reference sequence). Here the CDR3 reads CASSLYRRGDQPQHF. CDR3 nucleotide sequence: TGTGCCAGTAGTCTCTACCGACGGGGCGATCAGCCCCAGCATTTT.

The DNA for the CDR3 is TGTGCCACCAGCAGCCCAGGGACTAGCGGGGGCCTTCAAGAGACCCAGTACTTC. Protein sequence: CATSSPGTSGGLQETQYF. This sequence joins TRBV15 and TRBJ2-5; 14 positions match TRBD2. The CDR3 is made up of 18 amino acids. Germline V gene lookup returns CDR1 LNHNV and CDR2 YYDKDF (reference sequence). V trimming: 3 bases; J trimming: 2 bases; junction bases outside the gene matches: 8. Using reference TRBV15 and TRBJ2-5 for the parts outside the CDR3, the full variable domain is DAMVIQNPRYQVTQFGKPVTLSCSQTLNHNVMYWYQQKSSQAPKLLFHYYDKDFNNEADTPDNFQSRRPNTSFCFLDIRSPGLGDTAMYLCATSSPGTSGGLQETQYFGPGTRLLVL.

With regard to this clonotype: With a much larger clone just one base away, this may be a read error. This chain uses TRBV11-1 with TRBJ2-7, with D unclear. CDR1 is SGHAT and CDR2 is FQDESV in the germline V gene (reference sequence). The CDR3 is 13 residues long. The CDR3 coding sequence is TGTACCAGCACCGAAACGGCCGTGGGCGAGCAGTACTTC. Translation: CTSTETAVGEQYF.

There are many counts of this clonotype. The chain links TRBV29-1 to TRBJ1-4, with 12 bases that match TRBD1. Germline V CDR1 and CDR2: SQVTM, ANQGSEA. The CDR3 is made up of 16 amino acids. Trimming took 8 bases from V and 7 from J; bases not matched to a gene: 14. DNA for the CDR3: TGCAGCATTCGAGGGACAGGGGGCCGTGATGGTGAAAAACTGTTTTTT. Translated: CSIRGTGGRDGEKLFF.

Ten or more counts support this clonotype. The chain joins TRBV4-3 to TRBJ1-3, with D hard to call. CDR1 LGHNA and CDR2 YSLEER come from the germline V gene. This CDR3 region has 16 residues. V was shortened by 0 bases and J by 0 bases, with 9 bases between the two germline ends. In nucleotides, the CDR3 is TGCGCCAGCAGCCAAGATCGACAAAACTCTGGAAACACCATATATTTT. It codes for CASSQDRQNSGNTIYF.

The chain employs TRBV28 and TRBJ2-7, with D unclear. V was cut by 2 bases and J by 3 bases, with 14 bases left in between. The CDR3 is 15 amino acids. Germline loops: CDR1 MDHEN, CDR2 SYDVKM. The DNA of the CDR3 is TGTGCCAGCAGTTTAAATTTGCAGTCCCTCTACGAGCAGTACTTC. Encoded protein: CASSLNLQSLYEQYF.

This rearrangement joins TRBV19 to TRBJ2-7; 7 nucleotides align to TRBD1. V shed 3 bases, J shed 5 bases, and the junction held 7 bases outside the gene matches. The germline V gene has CDR1 LNHDA and CDR2 SQIVND (reference sequence). There are 14 residues in the CDR3. CDR3 in DNA: TGTGCCAGTAGTATCCAACAGGGGCACCACGAGCAGTACTTC. Translation: CASSIQQGHHEQYF.

This clonotype turned up a few times. This rearrangement joins TRBV15 to TRBJ1-2, with D perhaps TRBD1 (6 bases). Germline V gene data show CDR1 as LNHNV and CDR2 as YYDKDF (reference sequence). V was cut by 1 base and J by 7 bases, with 10 bases left in between. The CDR3 runs to 13 residues. CDR3 coding DNA: TGTGCCACCAGCAGAGTTGGGGGCCTTGGCTACACCTTC. It yields the protein CATSRVGGLGYTF.

The chain links TRBV12-3 or TRBV12-4 to TRBJ2-3; no reliable D call. The germline V and J ends were trimmed by 6 bases and 1 base, with 8 bases remaining between them. The CDR3 runs to 13 residues. In DNA, the CDR3 is TGTGCCAGCAGCGCAATCCGCACAGATACGCAGTATTTT. It translates to CASSAIRTDTQYF.

Remarks on this clonotype: A junction boundary mismatches the germline segment, possibly from a read error. The chain is built from TRBV10-2 and TRBJ2-7; D is tentatively TRBD1 or TRBD2 (5 bases each). The CDR3 runs 16 residues. The germline V gene encodes CDR1 WSHSY and CDR2 SAAADI. Written as DNA, the CDR3 is TGCGCCTGCAGTGCTGACCGGGACCCAGGGACCCACGAGCAGTACTTC. Residues: CACSADRDPGTHEQYF.

This clonotype was seen more than once but under ten times. This sequence joins TRBV9 and TRBJ2-2, with TRBD1 as a possible D gene (5 bases). V was trimmed by 2 bases and J by 5 bases, leaving 13 bases between them. The CDR3 totals 15 residues. Per germline, CDR1 SGDLS and CDR2 YYNGEE. CDR3 sequence reads: CASSVWGHGTGELFF. The CDR3, as DNA: TGTGCCAGCAGCGTGTGGGGCCACGGGACCGGGGAGCTGTTTTTT.

This clonotype was seen at least ten times. The chain joins TRBV19 to TRBJ2-7; 7 bases line up with TRBD1. CDR1 LNHDA and CDR2 SQIVND come from the germline V gene (reference sequence). Losses at the gene ends were 9 bases for V and 4 bases for J; bases not matched to a gene: 9. CDR3 length: 13 amino acids. CDR3 residues: CASGNRGAYEQYF. In DNA, the CDR3 is TGTGCCAGCGGTAACAGGGGTGCATACGAGCAGTACTTC.

This clonotype appeared a few times. The V call is TRBV10-1, the J call TRBJ2-7, with unresolved D. The CDR3 spans 13 residues. Germline V gene lookup returns CDR1 WNHNN and CDR2 SYGVQD (reference sequence). Trimming took off 10 bases at V and 7 bases at J, with 20 bases between the two ends. The CDR3 is CATSRSALGEQYF. The CDR3 nucleotides are TGCGCCACCTCACGGAGCGCCCTCGGAGAGCAGTACTTC.

A few counts support this clonotype. In nucleotides, the CDR3 is TGCGCCAGCAGCCAAGATGCGGGGACAGGGTACTACGAGCAGTACTTC. This translates into CASSQDAGTGYYEQYF. The genes are TRBV4-3 and TRBJ2-7; the match to TRBD1 covers 9 bases. Germline V CDR1 and CDR2: LGHNA, YSLEER. Trimming at V came to 0 bases and at J to 3 bases, leaving 6 bases not matched to a gene. The CDR3 runs to 16 residues.

The chain links TRBV27 to TRBJ2-7; D may be TRBD1 (5 bases). This CDR3 contains 14 residues. The V gene lost 2 bases and the J gene lost 7 bases, with 15 bases spanning the gap. Per the germline V gene, CDR1 is MNHEY and CDR2 is SMNVEV (reference sequence). The CDR3: CASSLGQGLREQYF. The DNA for the CDR3 is TGTGCCAGCAGTTTAGGGCAGGGATTGAGAGAGCAGTACTTC.

Comment on this clonotype: Mismatch with germline at one junction end may stem from a read error. V and J are TRBV30 and TRBJ1-5; D unresolved. Germline V lookup: CDR1 GTSNPN, CDR2 SVGIG (reference sequence). The length of the CDR3 is 13 residues. CDR3 sequence reads: CAWSSGSNQPQHF. CDR3 nucleotides: TGTGCCTGGAGTTCGGGAAGCAATCAGCCTCAGCATTTT.

The chain links TRBV25-1 to TRBJ1-1, with 7 bases aligning to TRBD1. There are 14 residues in the CDR3. Trimming took 5 bases from V and 5 from J; bases not matched to a gene: 8. Germline V CDR1 and CDR2: MGHDK, SYGVNS. Here the CDR3 reads CASSLATGRTEAFF. The CDR3 bases are TGTGCCAGCAGTTTGGCGACAGGGAGGACTGAAGCTTTCTTT.

This clonotype was detected ten times or more. The chain joins TRBV11-2 to TRBJ1-1, with TRBD1 as a possible D gene (5 bases). CDR3 length: 15 amino acids. CDR1 is SGHAT, CDR2 FQNNGV, per germline. V was shortened by 3 bases and J by 11 bases, with 22 bases between the two germline ends. The CDR3 region has the DNA TGTGCCAGCAGCTTTCTAAGGGACCAAAAGGGAGGCGCTTTCTTT. The encoded protein is CASSFLRDQKGGAFF.

This rearrangement joins TRBV29-1 to TRBJ2-7; D might be TRBD1 or TRBD2, each matching 5 bases. The V gene lost 4 bases and the J gene lost 2 bases, with 9 bases spanning the gap. Germline V gene lookup returns CDR1 SQVTM and CDR2 ANQGSEA. The CDR3 runs 12 residues. The CDR3 nucleotides are TGCAGCGTTGGATGGGGACCCTACGAGCAGTACTTC. Its protein product is CSVGWGPYEQYF.